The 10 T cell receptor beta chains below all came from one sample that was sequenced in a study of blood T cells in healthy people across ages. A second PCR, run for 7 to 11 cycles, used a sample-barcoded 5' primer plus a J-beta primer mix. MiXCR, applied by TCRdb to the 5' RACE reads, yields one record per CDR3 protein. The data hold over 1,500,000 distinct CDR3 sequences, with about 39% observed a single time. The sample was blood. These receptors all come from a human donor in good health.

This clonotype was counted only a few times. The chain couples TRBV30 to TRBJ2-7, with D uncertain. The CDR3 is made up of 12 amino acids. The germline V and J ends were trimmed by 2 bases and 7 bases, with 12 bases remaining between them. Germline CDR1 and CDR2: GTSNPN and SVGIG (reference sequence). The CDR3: CAWSPETQEQYF. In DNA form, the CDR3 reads TGTGCCTGGAGTCCAGAGACTCAAGAGCAGTACTTC.

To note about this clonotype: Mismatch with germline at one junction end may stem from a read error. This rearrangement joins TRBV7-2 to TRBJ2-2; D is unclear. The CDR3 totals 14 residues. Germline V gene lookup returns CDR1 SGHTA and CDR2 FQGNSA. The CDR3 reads CVSSFVTTGGELFF. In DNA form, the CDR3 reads TGTGTCAGCAGCTTTGTCACCACGGGCGGGGAGCTGTTTTTT. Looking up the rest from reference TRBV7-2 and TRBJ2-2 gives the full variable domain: GAGVSQSPSNKVTEKGKDVELRCDPISGHTALYWYRQSLGQGLEFLIYFQGNSAPDKSGLPSDRFSAERTGGSVSTLTIQRTQQEDSAVYLCVSSFVTTGGELFFGEGSRLTVL.

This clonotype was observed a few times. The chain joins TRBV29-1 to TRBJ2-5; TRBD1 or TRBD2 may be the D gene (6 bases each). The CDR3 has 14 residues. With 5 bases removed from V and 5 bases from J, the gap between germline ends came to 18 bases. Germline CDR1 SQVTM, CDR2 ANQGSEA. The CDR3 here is CSVFTGGVGETQYF. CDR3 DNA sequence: TGCAGCGTTTTTACCGGGGGCGTGGGGGAGACCCAGTACTTC.

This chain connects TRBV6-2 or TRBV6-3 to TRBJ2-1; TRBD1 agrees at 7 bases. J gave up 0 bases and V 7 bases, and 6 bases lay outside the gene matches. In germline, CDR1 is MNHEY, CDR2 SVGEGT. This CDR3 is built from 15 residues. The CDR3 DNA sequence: TGTGCCAGCAATCCACAGGGGCCCTCCTACAATGAGCAGTTCTTC. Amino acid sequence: CASNPQGPSYNEQFF.

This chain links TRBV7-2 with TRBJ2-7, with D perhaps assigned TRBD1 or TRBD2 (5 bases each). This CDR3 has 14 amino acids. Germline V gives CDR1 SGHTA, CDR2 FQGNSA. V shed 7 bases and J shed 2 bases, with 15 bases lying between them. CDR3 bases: TGTGCCAGCACTCCGGGACCCGGGGCCTACGAGCAGTACTTC. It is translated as CASTPGPGAYEQYF. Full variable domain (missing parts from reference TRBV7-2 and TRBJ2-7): GAGVSQSPSNKVTEKGKDVELRCDPISGHTALYWYRQSLGQGLEFLIYFQGNSAPDKSGLPSDRFSAERTGGSVSTLTIQRTQQEDSAVYLCASTPGPGAYEQYFGPGTRLTVT.

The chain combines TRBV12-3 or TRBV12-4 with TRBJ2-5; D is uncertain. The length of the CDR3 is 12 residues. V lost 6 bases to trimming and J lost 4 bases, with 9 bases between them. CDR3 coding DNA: TGTGCCAGCAGCCCAATGCGAGAGACCCAGTACTTC. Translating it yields CASSPMRETQYF.

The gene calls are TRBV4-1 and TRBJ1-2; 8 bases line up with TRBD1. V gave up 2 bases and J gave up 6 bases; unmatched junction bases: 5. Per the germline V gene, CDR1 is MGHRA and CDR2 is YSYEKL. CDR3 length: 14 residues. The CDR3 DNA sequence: TGCGCCAGCAGCCAACCGACAGGGGTTCATGGCTACACCTTC. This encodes CASSQPTGVHGYTF.

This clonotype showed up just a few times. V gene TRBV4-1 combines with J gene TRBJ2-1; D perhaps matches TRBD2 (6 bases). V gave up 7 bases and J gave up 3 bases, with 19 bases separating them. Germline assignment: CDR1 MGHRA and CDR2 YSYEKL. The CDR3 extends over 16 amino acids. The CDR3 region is CASTLLADLGYNEQFF. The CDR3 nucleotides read TGCGCCAGCACGCTTTTAGCGGACCTTGGCTACAATGAGCAGTTCTTC.

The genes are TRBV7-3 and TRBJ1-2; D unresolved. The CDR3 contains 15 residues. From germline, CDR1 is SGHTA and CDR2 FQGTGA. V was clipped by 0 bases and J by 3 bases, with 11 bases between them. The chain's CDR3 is CASSLTPGQDYGYTF. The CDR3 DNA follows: TGTGCCAGCAGCTTAACGCCGGGTCAGGACTATGGCTACACCTTC.

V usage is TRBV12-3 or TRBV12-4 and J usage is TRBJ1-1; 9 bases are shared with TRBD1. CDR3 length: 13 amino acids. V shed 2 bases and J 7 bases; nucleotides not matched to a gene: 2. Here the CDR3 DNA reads TGTGCCAGCAGTTTACAGACAGGGGGTGAAGCTTTCTTT. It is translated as CASSLQTGGEAFF.